The entry below describes one TCR beta chain. Its antigen is still unknown. These data belong to a study of monozygotic twins with inflammatory bowel disease. TCRdb re-analyzed the 5' RACE reads; it lists each CDR3 protein once, without DNA. Its table lists 300,000 to 450,000 distinct CDR3 sequences. Study-level findings and limits: Distinction of different T cell subtypes was not possible. Relative to healthy twins, IBD patients had fewer clonotypes in common with others, a gap that was especially apparent with disease activity. It was in IBD patients that TCRbeta diversity (inverse Simpson) was lower than in healthy co-twins.

The CDR3 consists of 15 residues. The germline CDR1 and CDR2 sequences are SQVTM and ANQGSEA. The source material was blood. V and J are TRBV29-1 and TRBJ2-3. The source of this sequence is a human donor with ulcerative colitis or Crohn's disease, or a healthy co-twin of an affected twin (not recorded which). CDR3: CSVEDALDSTDTQYF.